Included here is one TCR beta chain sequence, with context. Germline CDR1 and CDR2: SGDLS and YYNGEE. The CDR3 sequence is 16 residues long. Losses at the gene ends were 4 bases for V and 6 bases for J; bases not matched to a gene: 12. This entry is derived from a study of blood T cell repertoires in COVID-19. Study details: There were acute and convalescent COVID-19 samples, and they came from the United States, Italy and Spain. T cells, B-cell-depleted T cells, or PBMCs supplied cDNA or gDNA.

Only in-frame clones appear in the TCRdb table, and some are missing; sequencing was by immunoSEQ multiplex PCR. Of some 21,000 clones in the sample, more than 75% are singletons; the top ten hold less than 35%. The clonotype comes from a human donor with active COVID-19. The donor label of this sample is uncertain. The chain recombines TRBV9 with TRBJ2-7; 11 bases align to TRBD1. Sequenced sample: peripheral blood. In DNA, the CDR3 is TGTGCCAGCAGCCCAAGGGGAGGACAGGGGGCTGGCGAGCAGTACTTC. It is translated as CASSPRGGQGAGEQYF.